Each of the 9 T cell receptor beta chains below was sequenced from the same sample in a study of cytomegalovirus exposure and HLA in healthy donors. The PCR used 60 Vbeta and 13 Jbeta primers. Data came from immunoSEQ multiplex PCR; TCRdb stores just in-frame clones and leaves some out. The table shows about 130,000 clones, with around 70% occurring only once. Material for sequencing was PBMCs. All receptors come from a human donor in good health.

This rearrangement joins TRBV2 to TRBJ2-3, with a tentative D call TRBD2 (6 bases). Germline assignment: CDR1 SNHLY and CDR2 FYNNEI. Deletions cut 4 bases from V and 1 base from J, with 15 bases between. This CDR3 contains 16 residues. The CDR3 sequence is CASSGGRLLGTDTQYF. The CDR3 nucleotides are TGTGCCAGCAGTGGTGGGAGGCTATTGGGCACAGATACGCAGTATTTT.

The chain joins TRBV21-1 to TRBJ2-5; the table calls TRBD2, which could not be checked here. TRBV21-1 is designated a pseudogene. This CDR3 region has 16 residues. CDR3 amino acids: CASSRKTSGSRETQYF. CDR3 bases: TGTGCCAGCAGCAGAAAGACTAGCGGGAGCAGAGAGACCCAGTACTTC.

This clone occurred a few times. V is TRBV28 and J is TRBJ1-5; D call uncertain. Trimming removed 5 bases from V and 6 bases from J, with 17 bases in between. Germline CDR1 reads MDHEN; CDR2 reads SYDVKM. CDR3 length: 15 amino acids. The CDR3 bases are TGTGCCAGCAGTCCCGTGGGGTTAGGGAGTCAGCCCCAGCATTTT. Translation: CASSPVGLGSQPQHF. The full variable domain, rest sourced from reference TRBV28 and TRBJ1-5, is DVKVTQSSRYLVKRTGEKVFLECVQDMDHENMFWYRQDPGLGLRLIYFSYDVKMKEKGDIPEGYSVSREKKERFSLILESASTNQTSMYLCASSPVGLGSQPQHFGDGTRLSIL.

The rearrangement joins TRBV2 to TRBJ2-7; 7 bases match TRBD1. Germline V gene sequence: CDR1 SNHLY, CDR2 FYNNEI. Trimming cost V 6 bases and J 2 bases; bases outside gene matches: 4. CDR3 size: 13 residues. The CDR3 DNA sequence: TGTGCCAGCAGAGGACAGGCGGCCTACGAGCAGTACTTC. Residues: CASRGQAAYEQYF.

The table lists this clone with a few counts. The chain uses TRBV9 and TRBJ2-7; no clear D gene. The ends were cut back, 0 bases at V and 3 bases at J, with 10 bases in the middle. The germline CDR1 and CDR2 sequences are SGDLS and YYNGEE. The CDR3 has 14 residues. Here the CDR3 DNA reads TGTGCCAGCAGCGTAGACCACAGTCACTACGAGCAGTACTTC. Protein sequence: CASSVDHSHYEQYF.

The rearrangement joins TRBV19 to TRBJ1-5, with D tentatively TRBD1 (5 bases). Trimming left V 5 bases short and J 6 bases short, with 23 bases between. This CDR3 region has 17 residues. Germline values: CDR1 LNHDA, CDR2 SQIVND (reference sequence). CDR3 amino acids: CASSGAGIQGSVQPQHF. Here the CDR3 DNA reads TGTGCCAGTAGTGGGGCAGGGATTCAAGGGTCGGTTCAGCCCCAGCATTTT.

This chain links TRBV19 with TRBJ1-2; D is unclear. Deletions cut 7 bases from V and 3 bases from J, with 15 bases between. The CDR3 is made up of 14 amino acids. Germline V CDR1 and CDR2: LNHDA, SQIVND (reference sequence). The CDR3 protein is CASKVSAADYGYTF. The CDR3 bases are TGTGCCAGTAAGGTTTCCGCGGCCGACTATGGCTACACCTTC.

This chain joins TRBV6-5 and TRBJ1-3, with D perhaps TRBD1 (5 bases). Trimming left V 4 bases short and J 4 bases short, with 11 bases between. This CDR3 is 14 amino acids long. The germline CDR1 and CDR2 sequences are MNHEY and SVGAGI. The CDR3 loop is CASSSSGRGNTIYF. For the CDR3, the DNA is TGTGCCAGCAGTTCCTCAGGGAGAGGAAACACCATATATTTT.

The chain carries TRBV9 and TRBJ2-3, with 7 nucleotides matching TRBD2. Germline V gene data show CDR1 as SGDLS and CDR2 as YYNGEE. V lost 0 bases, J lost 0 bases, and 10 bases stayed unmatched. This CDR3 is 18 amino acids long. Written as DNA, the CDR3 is TGTGCCAGCAGCGTAGAATTGATTGGGCGGGGGAGCACAGATACGCAGTATTTT. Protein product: CASSVELIGRGSTDTQYF.